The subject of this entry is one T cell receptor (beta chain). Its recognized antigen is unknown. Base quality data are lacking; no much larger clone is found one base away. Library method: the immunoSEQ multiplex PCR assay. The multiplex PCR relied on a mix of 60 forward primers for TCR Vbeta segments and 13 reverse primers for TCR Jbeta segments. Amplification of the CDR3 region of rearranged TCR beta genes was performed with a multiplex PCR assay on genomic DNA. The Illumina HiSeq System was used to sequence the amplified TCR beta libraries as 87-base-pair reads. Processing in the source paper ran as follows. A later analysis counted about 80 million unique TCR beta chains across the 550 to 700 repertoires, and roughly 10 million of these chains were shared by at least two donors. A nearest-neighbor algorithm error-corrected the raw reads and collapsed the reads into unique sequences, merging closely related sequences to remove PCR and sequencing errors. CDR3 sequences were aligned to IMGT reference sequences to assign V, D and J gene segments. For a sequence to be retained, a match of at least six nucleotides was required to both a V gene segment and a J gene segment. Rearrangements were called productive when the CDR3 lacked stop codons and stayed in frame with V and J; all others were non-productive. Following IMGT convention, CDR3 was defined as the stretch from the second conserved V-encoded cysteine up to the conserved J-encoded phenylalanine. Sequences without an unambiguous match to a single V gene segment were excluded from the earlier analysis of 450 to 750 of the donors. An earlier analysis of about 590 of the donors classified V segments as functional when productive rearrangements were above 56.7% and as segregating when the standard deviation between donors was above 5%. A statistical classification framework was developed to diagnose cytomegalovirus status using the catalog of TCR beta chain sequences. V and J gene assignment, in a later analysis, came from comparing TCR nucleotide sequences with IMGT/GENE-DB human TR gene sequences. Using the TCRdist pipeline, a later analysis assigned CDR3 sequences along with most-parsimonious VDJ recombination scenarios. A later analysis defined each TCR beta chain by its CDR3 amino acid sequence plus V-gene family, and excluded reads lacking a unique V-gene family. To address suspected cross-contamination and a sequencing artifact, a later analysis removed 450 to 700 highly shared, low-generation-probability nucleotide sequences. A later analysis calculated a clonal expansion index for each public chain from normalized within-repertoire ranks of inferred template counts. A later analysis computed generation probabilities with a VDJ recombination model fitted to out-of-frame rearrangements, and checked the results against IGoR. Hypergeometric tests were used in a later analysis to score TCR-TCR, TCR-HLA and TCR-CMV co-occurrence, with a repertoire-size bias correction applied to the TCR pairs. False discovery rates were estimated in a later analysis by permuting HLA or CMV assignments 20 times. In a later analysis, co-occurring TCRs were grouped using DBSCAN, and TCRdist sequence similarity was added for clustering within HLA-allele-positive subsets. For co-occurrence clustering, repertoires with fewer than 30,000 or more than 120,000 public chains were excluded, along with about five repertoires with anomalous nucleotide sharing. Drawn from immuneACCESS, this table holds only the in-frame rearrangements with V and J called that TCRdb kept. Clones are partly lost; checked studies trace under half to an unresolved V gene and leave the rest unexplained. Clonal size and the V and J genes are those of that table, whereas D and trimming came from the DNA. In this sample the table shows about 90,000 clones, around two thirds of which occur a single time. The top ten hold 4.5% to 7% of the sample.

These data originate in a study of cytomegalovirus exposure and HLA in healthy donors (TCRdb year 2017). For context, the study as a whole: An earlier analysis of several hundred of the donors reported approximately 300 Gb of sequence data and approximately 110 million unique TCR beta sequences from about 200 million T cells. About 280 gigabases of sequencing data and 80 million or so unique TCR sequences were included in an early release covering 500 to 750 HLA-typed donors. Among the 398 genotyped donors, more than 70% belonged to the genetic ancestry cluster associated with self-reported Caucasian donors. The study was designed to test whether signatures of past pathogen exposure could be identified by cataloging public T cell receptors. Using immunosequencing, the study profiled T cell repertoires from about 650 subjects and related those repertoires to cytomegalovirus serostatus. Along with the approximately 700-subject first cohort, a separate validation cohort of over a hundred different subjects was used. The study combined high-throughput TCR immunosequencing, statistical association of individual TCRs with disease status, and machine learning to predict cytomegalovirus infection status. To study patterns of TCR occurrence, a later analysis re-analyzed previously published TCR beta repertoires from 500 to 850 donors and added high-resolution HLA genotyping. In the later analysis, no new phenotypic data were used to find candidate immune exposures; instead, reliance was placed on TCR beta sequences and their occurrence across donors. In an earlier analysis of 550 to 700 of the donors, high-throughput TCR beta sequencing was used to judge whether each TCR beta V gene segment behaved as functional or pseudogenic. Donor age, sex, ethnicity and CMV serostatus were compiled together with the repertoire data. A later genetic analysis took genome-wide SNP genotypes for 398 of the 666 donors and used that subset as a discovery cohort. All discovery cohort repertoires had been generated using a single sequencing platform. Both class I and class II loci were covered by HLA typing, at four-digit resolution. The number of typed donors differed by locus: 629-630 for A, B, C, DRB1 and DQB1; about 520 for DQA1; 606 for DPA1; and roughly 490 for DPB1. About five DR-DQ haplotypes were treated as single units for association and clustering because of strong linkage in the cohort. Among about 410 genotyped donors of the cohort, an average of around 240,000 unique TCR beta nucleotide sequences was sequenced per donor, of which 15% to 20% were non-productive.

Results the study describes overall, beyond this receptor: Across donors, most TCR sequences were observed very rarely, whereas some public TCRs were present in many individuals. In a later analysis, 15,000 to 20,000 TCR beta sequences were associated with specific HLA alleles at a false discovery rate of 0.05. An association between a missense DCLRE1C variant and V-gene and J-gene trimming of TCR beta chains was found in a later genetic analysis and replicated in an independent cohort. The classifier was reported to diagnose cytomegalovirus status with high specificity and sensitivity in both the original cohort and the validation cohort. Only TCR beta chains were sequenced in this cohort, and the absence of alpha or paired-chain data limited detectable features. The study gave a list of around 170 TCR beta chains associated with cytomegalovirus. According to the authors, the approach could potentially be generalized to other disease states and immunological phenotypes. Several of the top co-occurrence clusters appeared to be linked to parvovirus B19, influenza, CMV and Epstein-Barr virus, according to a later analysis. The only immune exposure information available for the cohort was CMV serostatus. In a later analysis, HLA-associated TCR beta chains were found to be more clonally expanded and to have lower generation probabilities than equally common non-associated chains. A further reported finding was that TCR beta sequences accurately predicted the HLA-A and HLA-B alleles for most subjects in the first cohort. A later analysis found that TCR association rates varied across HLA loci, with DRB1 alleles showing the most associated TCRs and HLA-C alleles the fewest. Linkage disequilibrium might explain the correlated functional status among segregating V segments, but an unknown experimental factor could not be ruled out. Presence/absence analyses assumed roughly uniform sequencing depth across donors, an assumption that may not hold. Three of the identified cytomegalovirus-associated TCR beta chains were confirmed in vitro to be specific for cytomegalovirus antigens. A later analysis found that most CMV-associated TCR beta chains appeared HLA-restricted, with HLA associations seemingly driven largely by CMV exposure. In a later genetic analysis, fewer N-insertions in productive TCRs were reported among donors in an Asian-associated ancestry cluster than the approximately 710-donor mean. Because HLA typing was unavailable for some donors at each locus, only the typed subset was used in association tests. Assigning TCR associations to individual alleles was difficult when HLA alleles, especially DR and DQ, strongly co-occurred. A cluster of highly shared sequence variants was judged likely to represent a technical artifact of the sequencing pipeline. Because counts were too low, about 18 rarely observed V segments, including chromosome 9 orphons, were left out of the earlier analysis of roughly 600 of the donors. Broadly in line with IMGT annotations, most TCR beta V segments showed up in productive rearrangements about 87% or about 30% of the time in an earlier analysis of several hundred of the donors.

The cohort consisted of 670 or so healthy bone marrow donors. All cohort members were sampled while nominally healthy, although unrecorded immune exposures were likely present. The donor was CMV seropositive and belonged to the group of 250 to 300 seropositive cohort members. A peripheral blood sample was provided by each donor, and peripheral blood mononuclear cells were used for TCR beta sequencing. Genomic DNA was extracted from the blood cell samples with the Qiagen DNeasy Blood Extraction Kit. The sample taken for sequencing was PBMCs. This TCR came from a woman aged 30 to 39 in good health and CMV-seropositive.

The DNA reads TGCGCCAGCAGCTTGAGGGACAACCAAGAGACCCAGTACTTC. The encoded protein is CASSLRDNQETQYF. The V and J segments used are TRBV5-1 and TRBJ2-5; the best D guess is TRBD1, with 6 bases matching. The cysteine opens and the phenylalanine closes a CDR3 of 14 amino acids. The kept DNA is CDR3 alone, 42 bases in frame from the first base. V was cut back by 1 base and J by 0 bases, leaving a gap of 7 bases between them. In the germline V gene, CDR1 corresponds to SGHRS and CDR2 to YFSETQ.